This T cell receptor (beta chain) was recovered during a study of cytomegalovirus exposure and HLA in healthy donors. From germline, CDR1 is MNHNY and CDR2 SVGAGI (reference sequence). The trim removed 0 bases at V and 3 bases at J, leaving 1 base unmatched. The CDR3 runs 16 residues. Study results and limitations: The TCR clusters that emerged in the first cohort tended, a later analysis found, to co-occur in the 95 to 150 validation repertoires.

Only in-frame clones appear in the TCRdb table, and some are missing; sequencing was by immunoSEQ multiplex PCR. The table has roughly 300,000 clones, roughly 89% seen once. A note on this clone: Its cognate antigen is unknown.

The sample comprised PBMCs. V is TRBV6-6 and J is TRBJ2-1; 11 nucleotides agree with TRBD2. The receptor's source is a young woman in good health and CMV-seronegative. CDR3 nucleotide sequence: TGTGCCAGCAGTTACTCGGGACTAGCGGACTACAATGAGCAGTTCTTC. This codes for CASSYSGLADYNEQFF.